This T cell receptor beta chain was recovered during a study of early T cells in non-severe SARS-CoV-2 infection. This CDR3 is built from 16 residues. V lost 3 bases, J lost 6 bases, and 18 bases lay in between. The table lists this clonotype with many counts. Unique molecular identifier tags were affixed to discrete cDNA molecules. TCRdb ran MiXCR on the 5' RACE reads and lists one entry per CDR3 protein. This sample carries 70,000 to 95,000 distinct CDR3 sequences, more than 9% of them seen once, and the ten largest clones take about 4.8%. This sequence joins TRBV12-3 or TRBV12-4 and TRBJ1-5; tentative D call: TRBD1 (5 bases). The source of this sequence is an adult who was a healthcare worker with PCR-confirmed SARS-CoV-2 infection or an uninfected control (not recorded which). Sequences were obtained from whole blood. CDR3 residues: CASSLRDGKGRQPQHF. CDR3 nucleotide sequence: TGTGCCAGCAGTTTGAGAGACGGTAAGGGACGTCAGCCCCAGCATTTT.